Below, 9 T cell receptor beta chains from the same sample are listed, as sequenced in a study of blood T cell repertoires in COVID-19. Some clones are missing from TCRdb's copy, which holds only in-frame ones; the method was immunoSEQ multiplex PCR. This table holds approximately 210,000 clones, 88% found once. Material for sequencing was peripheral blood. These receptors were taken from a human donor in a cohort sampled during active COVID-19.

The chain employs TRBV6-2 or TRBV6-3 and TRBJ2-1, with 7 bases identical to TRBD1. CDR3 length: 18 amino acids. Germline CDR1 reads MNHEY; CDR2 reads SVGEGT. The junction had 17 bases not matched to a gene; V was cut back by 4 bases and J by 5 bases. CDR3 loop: CASSLRVGPTGQHNEQFF. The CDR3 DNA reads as TGTGCCAGCAGTTTGAGGGTTGGCCCGACAGGGCAGCACAATGAGCAGTTCTTC.

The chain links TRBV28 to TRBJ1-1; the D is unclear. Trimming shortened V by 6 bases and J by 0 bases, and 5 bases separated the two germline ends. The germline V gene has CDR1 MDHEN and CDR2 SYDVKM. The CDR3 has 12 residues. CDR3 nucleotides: TGTGCCAGCAGACTCTTGAACACTGAAGCTTTCTTT. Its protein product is CASRLLNTEAFF.

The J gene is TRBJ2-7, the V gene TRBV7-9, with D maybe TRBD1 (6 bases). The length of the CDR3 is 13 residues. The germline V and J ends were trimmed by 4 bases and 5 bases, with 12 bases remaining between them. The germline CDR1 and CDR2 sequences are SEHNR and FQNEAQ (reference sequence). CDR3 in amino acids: CASSSRGWNEQYF. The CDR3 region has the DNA TGTGCCAGCAGCTCCAGGGGATGGAACGAGCAGTACTTC.

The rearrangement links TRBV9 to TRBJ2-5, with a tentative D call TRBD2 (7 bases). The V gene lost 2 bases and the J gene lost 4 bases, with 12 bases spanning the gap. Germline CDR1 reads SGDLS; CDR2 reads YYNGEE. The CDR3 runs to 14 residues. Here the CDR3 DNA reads TGTGCCAGCAGCGTGGCGGGGGCAATAGAGACCCAGTACTTC. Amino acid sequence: CASSVAGAIETQYF. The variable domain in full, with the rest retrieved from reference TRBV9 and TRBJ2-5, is DSGVTQTPKHLITATGQRVTLRCSPRSGDLSVYWYQQSLDQGLQFLIQYYNGEERAKGNILERFSAQQFPDLHSELNLSSLELGDSALYFCASSVAGAIETQYFGPGTRLLVL.

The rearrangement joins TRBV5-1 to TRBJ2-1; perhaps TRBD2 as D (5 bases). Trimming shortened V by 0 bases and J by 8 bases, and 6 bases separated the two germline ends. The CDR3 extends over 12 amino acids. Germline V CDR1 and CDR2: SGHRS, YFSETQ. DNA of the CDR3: TGCGCCAGCAGCTTGGCCGGGGATGAGCAGTTCTTC. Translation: CASSLAGDEQFF.

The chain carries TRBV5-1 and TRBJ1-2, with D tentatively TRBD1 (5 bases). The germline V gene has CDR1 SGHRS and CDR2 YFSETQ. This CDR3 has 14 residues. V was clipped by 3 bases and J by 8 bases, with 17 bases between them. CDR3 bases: TGCGCCAGCAGCTCCTGGACATCGGCGCTAGGCTACACCTTC. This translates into CASSSWTSALGYTF.

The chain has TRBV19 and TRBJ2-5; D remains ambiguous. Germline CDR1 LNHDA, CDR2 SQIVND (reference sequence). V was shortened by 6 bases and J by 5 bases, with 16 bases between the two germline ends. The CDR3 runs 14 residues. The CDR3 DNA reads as TGTGCCAGTAGCCGCTACGGGTACGGGGAGACCCAGTACTTC. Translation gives CASSRYGYGETQYF.

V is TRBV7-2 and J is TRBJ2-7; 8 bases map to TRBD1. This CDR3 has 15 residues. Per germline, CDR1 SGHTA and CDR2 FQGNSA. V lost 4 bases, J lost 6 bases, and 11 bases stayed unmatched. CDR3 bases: TGTGCCAGCAGCTCCCGGACAGGGAAAGTCGGCGAGCAGTACTTC. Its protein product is CASSSRTGKVGEQYF.

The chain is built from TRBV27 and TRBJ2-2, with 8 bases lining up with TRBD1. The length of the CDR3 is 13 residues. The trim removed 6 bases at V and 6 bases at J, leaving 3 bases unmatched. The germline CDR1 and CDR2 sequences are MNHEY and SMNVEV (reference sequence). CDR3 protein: CASSSGQAGELFF. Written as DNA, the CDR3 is TGTGCCAGCAGCTCGGGACAGGCCGGGGAGCTGTTTTTT.